This T cell receptor beta chain was sequenced during a study of blood T cell repertoires in COVID-19. Whole-study context: From T cells, B-cell-depleted T cells, or PBMCs came the material, which was cDNA or gDNA.

Original analysis: Counts of nucleated cells, estimated from reference gene primer amplification, were obtained. Libraries were prepared by immunoSEQ multiplex PCR; TCRdb keeps only in-frame clonotypes and omits some of them. The V and J calls and clone size come from that table; D and trimming were worked out from the DNA. The sample carries over 200,000 clones, 70% to 90% recorded once. Everyone who took part was 18 to 89 years old, and they came from about two dozen US areas. Two negative PCRs, clearance, or symptom resolution characterized the recovered Cohort 3 donors. J gave up 9 bases and V 6 bases, and 8 bases lay outside the gene matches. In germline, CDR1 is LGHDT, CDR2 YNNKEL (reference sequence). The CDR3 has 14 amino acids.

Sequencing was done on a sample of PBMCs or T cells enriched from blood (not recorded which). The chain employs TRBV3-1 (or the pseudogene TRBV3-2) and TRBJ1-6, with 7 positions matching TRBD1. The sequence derives from a man aged 25-45 years who had recovered from COVID-19. CDR3 in DNA: TGTGCCAGCAGACAACGACAGGGCGTTTCACCCCTCCACTTT. It is translated as CASRQRQGVSPLHF.